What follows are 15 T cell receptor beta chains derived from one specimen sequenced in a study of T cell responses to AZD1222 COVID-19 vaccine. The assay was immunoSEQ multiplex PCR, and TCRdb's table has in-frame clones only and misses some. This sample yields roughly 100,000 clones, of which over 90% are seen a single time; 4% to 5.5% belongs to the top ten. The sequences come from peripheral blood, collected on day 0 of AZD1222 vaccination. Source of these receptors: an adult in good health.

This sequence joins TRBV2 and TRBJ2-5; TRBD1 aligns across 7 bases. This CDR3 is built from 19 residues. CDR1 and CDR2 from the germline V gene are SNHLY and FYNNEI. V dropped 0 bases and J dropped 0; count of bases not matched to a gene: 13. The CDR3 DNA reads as TGTGCCAGCAGTGAAGCACAGGGACAGCAAACACAGAACCAAGAGACCCAGTACTTC. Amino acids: CASSEAQGQQTQNQETQYF.

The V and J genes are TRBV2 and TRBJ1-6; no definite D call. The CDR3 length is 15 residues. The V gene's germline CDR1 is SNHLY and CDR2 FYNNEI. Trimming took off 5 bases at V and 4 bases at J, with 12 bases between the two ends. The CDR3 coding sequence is TGTGCCAGCAGTACCGATAACATTTATAATTCACCCCTCCACTTT. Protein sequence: CASSTDNIYNSPLHF.

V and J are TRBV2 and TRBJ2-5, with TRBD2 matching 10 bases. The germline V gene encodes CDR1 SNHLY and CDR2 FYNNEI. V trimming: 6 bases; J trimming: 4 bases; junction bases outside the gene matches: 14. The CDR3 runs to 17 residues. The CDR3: CASRAKGGLATRETQYF. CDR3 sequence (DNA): TGTGCCAGCAGGGCAAAGGGGGGACTAGCGACTCGAGAGACCCAGTACTTC.

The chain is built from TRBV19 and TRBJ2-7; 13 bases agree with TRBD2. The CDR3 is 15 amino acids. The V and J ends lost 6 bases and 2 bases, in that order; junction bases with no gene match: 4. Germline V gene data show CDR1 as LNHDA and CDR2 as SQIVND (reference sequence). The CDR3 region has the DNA TGTGCCAGTAGCCTCGGACTAGCGGGGGCCTACGAGCAGTACTTC. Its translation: CASSLGLAGAYEQYF.

DNA of the CDR3: TGTGCCAGCAGCTTGGTTGGACTGAGTAATGAAAAACTGTTTTTT. Translated: CASSLVGLSNEKLFF. The V gene is TRBV7-9, the J gene TRBJ1-4; D call uncertain. Germline V gene sequence: CDR1 SEHNR, CDR2 FQNEAQ (reference sequence). V was shortened by 3 bases and J by 4 bases, with 12 bases between the two germline ends. The CDR3 has 15 amino acids.

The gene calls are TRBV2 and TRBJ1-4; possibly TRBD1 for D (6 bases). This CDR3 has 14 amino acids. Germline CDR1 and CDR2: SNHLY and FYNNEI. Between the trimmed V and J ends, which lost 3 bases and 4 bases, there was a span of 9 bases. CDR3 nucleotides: TGTGCCAGCAGTGACGTCAGGGGTAATGAAAAACTGTTTTTT. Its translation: CASSDVRGNEKLFF.

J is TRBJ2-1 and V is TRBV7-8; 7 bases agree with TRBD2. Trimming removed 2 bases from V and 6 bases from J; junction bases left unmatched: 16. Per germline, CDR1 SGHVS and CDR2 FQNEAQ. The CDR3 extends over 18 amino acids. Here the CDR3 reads CASSLSRATSPIPNEQFF. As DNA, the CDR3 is TGTGCCAGCAGCTTATCACGTGCGACTAGCCCTATCCCCAATGAGCAGTTCTTC.

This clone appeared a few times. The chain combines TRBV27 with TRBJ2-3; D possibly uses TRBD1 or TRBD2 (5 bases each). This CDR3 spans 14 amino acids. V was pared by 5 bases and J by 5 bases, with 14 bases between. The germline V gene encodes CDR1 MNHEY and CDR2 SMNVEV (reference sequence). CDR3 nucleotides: TGTGCCAGCAGTCCCCGGGGCCCCAGAGATACGCAGTATTTT. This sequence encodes CASSPRGPRDTQYF.

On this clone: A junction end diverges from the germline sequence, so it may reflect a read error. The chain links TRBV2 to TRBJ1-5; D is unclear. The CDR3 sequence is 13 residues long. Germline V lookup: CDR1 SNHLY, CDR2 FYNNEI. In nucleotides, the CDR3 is TGTGCCAGCAGCGAAGATCTCAATCAGCCCCAGCATTTT. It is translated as CASSEDLNQPQHF.

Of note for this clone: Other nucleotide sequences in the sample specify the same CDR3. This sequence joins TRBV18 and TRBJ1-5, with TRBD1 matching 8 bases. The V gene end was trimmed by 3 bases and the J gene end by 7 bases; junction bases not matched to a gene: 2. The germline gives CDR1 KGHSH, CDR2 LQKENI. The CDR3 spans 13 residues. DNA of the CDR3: TGTGCCAGCTCACCGGACAGGGACCAGCCCCAGCATTTT. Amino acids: CASSPDRDQPQHF. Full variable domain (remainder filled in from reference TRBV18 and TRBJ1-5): NAGVMQNPRHLVRRRGQEARLRCSPMKGHSHVYWYRQLPEEGLKFMVYLQKENIIDESGMPKERFSAEFPKEGPSILRIQQVVRGDSAAYFCASSPDRDQPQHFGDGTRLSIL.

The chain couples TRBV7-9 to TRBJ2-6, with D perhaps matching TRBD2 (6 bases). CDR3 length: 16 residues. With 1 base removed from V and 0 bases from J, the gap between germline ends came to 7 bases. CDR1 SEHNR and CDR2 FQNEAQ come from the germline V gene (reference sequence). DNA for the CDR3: TGTGCCAGCAGCTTAGACGGGAGCTCTGGGGCCAACGTCCTGACTTTC. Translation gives CASSLDGSSGANVLTF.

The CDR3 region is CASSRTGSGTEAFF. The DNA for the CDR3 is TGTGCCAGTAGTAGGACAGGTTCGGGGACTGAAGCTTTCTTT. The genes are TRBV19 and TRBJ1-1; TRBD1 agrees at 7 bases. CDR3 length: 14 amino acids. Unmatched junction bases numbered 7, after V lost 4 bases and J lost 5 bases. Germline V lookup: CDR1 LNHDA, CDR2 SQIVND (reference sequence). Variable domain in full (rest from reference TRBV19 and TRBJ1-1): DGGITQSPKYLFRKEGQNVTLSCEQNLNHDAMYWYRQDPGQGLRLIYYSQIVNDFQKGDIAEGYSVSREKKESFPLTVTSAQKNPTAFYLCASSRTGSGTEAFFGQGTRLTVV.

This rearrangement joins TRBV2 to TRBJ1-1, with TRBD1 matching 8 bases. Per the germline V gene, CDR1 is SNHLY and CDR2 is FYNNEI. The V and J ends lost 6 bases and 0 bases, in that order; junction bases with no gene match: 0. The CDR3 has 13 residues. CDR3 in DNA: TGTGCCAGCAGGGACAGGGTGAACACTGAAGCTTTCTTT. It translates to CASRDRVNTEAFF.

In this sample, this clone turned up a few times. CDR3 in DNA: TGCGCCAGCAGCCAAGATGTGGTCGCGGGGGGAGATACGCAGTATTTT. Protein product: CASSQDVVAGGDTQYF. The V gene is TRBV4-1, the J gene TRBJ2-3; 8 bases fit TRBD2. The germline gives CDR1 MGHRA, CDR2 YSYEKL. Trimming took 0 bases from V and 5 from J; bases not matched to a gene: 7. This CDR3 is built from 16 residues.

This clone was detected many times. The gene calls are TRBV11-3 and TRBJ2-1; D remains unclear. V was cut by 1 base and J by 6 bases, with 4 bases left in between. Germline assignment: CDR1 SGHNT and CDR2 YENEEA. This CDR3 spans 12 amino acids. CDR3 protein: CASSLVFNEQFF. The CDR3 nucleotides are TGTGCCAGCAGCTTAGTTTTCAATGAGCAGTTCTTC.